These 24 T cell receptor beta chains share one sample of origin, sequenced in a study of CD8+ T cells in alopecia areata. RNA extraction was followed by reverse transcription into cDNA, which acted as the sequencing template. This table comes from immunoSEQ multiplex PCR, and its TCRdb copy is limited to in-frame clones, with some not included. In the table there are roughly 250,000 clones, around 67% of which are singletons. The sample in question was CD4+ T cells sorted from blood, obtained at week 0. The receptor source for this set is a human donor with alopecia areata.

This clone has a handful of counts. The rearrangement uses TRBV29-1 and TRBJ2-1; 10 nucleotides align to TRBD2. Losses at the gene ends were 6 bases for V and 8 bases for J; bases not matched to a gene: 10. CDR1 and CDR2 (germline): SQVTM, ANQGSEA. The CDR3 length is 14 residues. CDR3 DNA: TGCAGCGTCGCAAGCGGGGGGGCGCCGTATGAGCAGTTCTTC. Translating it yields CSVASGGAPYEQFF.

The CDR3 loop reads CARIRRCADEQYF. The CDR3 DNA follows: TGCGCCAGGATTCGACGGTGCGCCGACGAGCAGTACTTC. The chain uses TRBV5-1 and TRBJ2-7; D uncertain. The V gene lost 8 bases and the J gene lost 5 bases, with 17 bases spanning the gap. Looked up from germline, CDR1 is SGHRS and CDR2 is YFSETQ. This CDR3 has 13 residues.

The chain has TRBV6-1 and TRBJ1-1, with D possibly matching TRBD1 (6 bases). V shed 4 bases and J shed 4 bases, with 13 bases lying between them. The CDR3 contains 14 residues. Germline-derived CDR1 and CDR2 are MNHNS and SASEGT. CDR3 sequence (DNA): TGTGCCAGCAGTGTCGGCAGGGGATTCACTGAAGCTTTCTTT. Encoded protein: CASSVGRGFTEAFF.

J is TRBJ1-4 and V is TRBV25-1, with D maybe TRBD1 (6 bases). The CDR3 runs to 13 residues. Germline CDR1 reads MGHDK; CDR2 reads SYGVNS. With 3 bases removed from V and 12 bases from J, the gap between germline ends came to 14 bases. This CDR3 reads CASSEGGRGELFF. CDR3 DNA: TGTGCCAGCAGTGAGGGGGGCCGGGGGGAACTGTTTTTT. The full variable domain, its missing parts supplied by reference TRBV25-1 and TRBJ1-4, is EADIYQTPRYLVIGTGKKITLECSQTMGHDKMYWYQQDPGMELHLIHYSYGVNSTEKGDLSSESTVSRIRTEHFPLTLESARPSHTSQYLCASSEGGRGELFFGSGTQLSVL.

This chain uses TRBV30 with TRBJ2-3; D perhaps matches TRBD1 (6 bases). This CDR3 is built from 13 residues. Germline V gives CDR1 GTSNPN, CDR2 SVGIG (reference sequence). Deletions cut 0 bases from V and 10 bases from J, with 14 bases between. The CDR3 nucleotides are TGTGCCTGGAGTGTCACTCAGGGGAGTTCGCAGTATTTT. As protein: CAWSVTQGSSQYF.

The chain has TRBV4-1 and TRBJ2-5; D remains ambiguous. The CDR3 consists of 13 residues. From germline, CDR1 is MGHRA and CDR2 YSYEKL. V was clipped by 4 bases and J by 2 bases, with 8 bases between them. CDR3 sequence: CASSREQQETQYF. CDR3 DNA sequence: TGCGCCAGCAGCCGGGAACAGCAAGAGACCCAGTACTTC.

As for this clone: Germline is not matched at one junction end, which may reflect a read error. The chain uses TRBV10-3 and TRBJ2-7, with D possibly matching TRBD2 (6 bases). CDR1 and CDR2 (germline): ENHRY, SYGVKD. The CDR3 runs to 14 residues. CDR3 nucleotides: TGTGTCATCAGTGAGGGACTGATCGGTTACGAGCAGTACTTC. The encoded protein is CVISEGLIGYEQYF.

CDR3 amino acids: CAAGQGFTDTQYF. The CDR3 DNA reads as TGTGCGGCGGGACAGGGGTTCACAGATACGCAGTATTTT. The J gene is TRBJ2-3, the V gene TRBV6-6; 10 bases are shared with TRBD1. The CDR3 consists of 13 residues. Germline CDR1 and CDR2: MNHNY and SVGAGI (reference sequence).

V usage is TRBV4-1 and J usage is TRBJ2-7; D is uncertain. Trimming shortened V by 0 bases and J by 5 bases, and 14 bases separated the two germline ends. This CDR3 has 15 amino acids. Germline values: CDR1 MGHRA, CDR2 YSYEKL. Here the CDR3 reads CASSQDLGVTDEQYF. In DNA form, the CDR3 reads TGCGCCAGCAGCCAAGATCTTGGGGTAACGGACGAGCAGTACTTC.

The chain recombines TRBV30 with TRBJ1-5, with D unresolved. Trimming took 1 base from V and 6 from J, leaving 13 bases between them. Germline CDR1 is GTSNPN and CDR2 is SVGIG (reference sequence). The CDR3 contains 14 residues. DNA for the CDR3: TGTGCCTGGAGTGGAACGAGGAAGGGTCAGCCCCAGCATTTT. Protein: CAWSGTRKGQPQHF.

The chain uses TRBV23-1 and TRBJ1-2, with D uncertain. TRBV23-1 is reported as an ORF; its role is uncertain. Trimming cost V 1 base and J 4 bases, with 10 bases left between them. The CDR3 sequence is 14 residues long. DNA of the CDR3: TGCGCCAGCAGTCAATTGGTCCGATGCTATGGCTACACCTTC. Its translation is CASSQLVRCYGYTF.

This clone occurred a few times. This chain links TRBV7-3 with TRBJ2-2; weak D call: TRBD2 (5 bases). The ends were cut back, 4 bases at V and 4 bases at J, with 10 bases in the middle. This CDR3 has 14 amino acids. CDR1 and CDR2 from the germline V gene are SGHTA and FQGTGA. CDR3 region: CASSSGGSTGELFF. The CDR3 DNA sequence: TGTGCCAGCAGCTCCGGTGGGAGCACCGGGGAGCTGTTTTTT.

The chain recombines TRBV15 with TRBJ1-2; no clear D. Trimming left V 0 bases short and J 7 bases short, with 6 bases between. CDR1 is LNHNV, CDR2 YYDKDF, per germline (reference sequence). The CDR3 runs 12 residues. The CDR3 region has the DNA TGTGCCACCAGCAGAGATCCAGGTGGCTACACCTTC. Protein product: CATSRDPGGYTF. Complete variable domain (other parts from reference TRBV15 and TRBJ1-2): DAMVIQNPRYQVTQFGKPVTLSCSQTLNHNVMYWYQQKSSQAPKLLFHYYDKDFNNEADTPDNFQSRRPNTSFCFLDIRSPGLGDTAMYLCATSRDPGGYTFGSGTRLTVV.

This clone was seen more than once but under ten times. This rearrangement joins TRBV19 to TRBJ1-2, with 8 bases identical to TRBD1. The CDR3 consists of 14 residues. Germline lookup yields CDR1 LNHDA and CDR2 SQIVND (reference sequence). Trimming at V came to 10 bases and at J to 4 bases, leaving 11 bases not matched to a gene. Here the CDR3 reads CATAAGQGGYGYTF. CDR3 DNA: TGTGCCACCGCAGCTGGACAGGGCGGCTATGGCTACACCTTC.

The chain employs TRBV7-9 and TRBJ2-3; D unresolved. The V end was cut by 5 bases, the J end by 3 bases, with 24 bases between. CDR1 is SEHNR, CDR2 FQNEAQ, per germline (reference sequence). This CDR3 comprises 18 residues. In nucleotides, the CDR3 is TGTGCCAGCAGCCCCCGAGTTTTAGGCCCCAACGAGACAGATACGCAGTATTTT. Protein: CASSPRVLGPNETDTQYF. The variable domain in full, with the rest retrieved from reference TRBV7-9 and TRBJ2-3, is DTGVSQNPRHKITKRGQNVTFRCDPISEHNRLYWYRQTLGQGPEFLTYFQNEAQLEKSRLLSDRFSAERPKGSFSTLEIQRTEQGDSAMYLCASSPRVLGPNETDTQYFGPGTRLTVL.

The chain recombines TRBV6-5 with TRBJ2-3; D not certain. The germline gives CDR1 MNHEY, CDR2 SVGAGI. The CDR3 sequence is 13 residues long. The V gene lost 7 bases and the J gene lost 1 base, with 9 bases spanning the gap. The CDR3 protein is CASTADGTDTQYF. In DNA, the CDR3 is TGTGCCAGCACCGCGGACGGCACAGATACGCAGTATTTT.

In its sample, this clone was seen a few times. The V gene is TRBV29-1, the J gene TRBJ1-1, with D unclear. The V gene's germline CDR1 is SQVTM and CDR2 ANQGSEA. The CDR3 totals 14 residues. The V and J ends lost 4 bases and 2 bases respectively, with 14 bases between them. The CDR3 region is CSVAGVSLNTEAFF. As DNA, the CDR3 is TGCAGCGTTGCGGGTGTCTCCCTTAACACTGAAGCTTTCTTT.

The DNA of the CDR3 is TGTGCCAGCAGTGAAAGGCAGCTAGCTGAAGCTTTCTTT. Translated, it gives CASSERQLAEAFF. The chain recombines TRBV2 with TRBJ1-1; no clear D. The V gene lost 2 bases and the J gene lost 6 bases, with 10 bases spanning the gap. This CDR3 has 13 amino acids. The germline V gene has CDR1 SNHLY and CDR2 FYNNEI. Supplemented by reference TRBV2 and TRBJ1-1, the full variable domain reads EPEVTQTPSHQVTQMGQEVILRCVPISNHLYFYWYRQILGQKVEFLVSFYNNEISEKSEIFDDQFSVERPDGSNFTLKIRSTKLEDSAMYFCASSERQLAEAFFGQGTRLTVV.

A remark on this clone: Different DNA sequences within this sample yield the same CDR3. The rearrangement joins TRBV7-2 to TRBJ1-6; no firm D call. The germline gives CDR1 SGHTA, CDR2 FQGNSA. The CDR3 is 13 amino acids. Trimming stripped 1 base from V and 9 bases from J, with 7 bases between. CDR3 sequence: CASSLVGSSPLHF. DNA for the CDR3: TGTGCCAGCAGCTTAGTGGGGAGTTCACCCCTCCACTTT.

The genes are TRBV29-1 and TRBJ1-1, with D unresolved. The germline CDR1 and CDR2 sequences are SQVTM and ANQGSEA. Trimming took 5 bases from V and 6 from J, leaving 10 bases between them. The CDR3 length is 11 residues. The CDR3 nucleotides read TGCAGCGTTTCGCGTGGGGCTGAAGCTTTCTTT. It encodes CSVSRGAEAFF.

As DNA, the CDR3 is TGTGCCTGGAGCCGGTTCGGCGAGCAGTACTTC. This encodes CAWSRFGEQYF. This chain joins TRBV30 and TRBJ2-7; D gene uncertain. Germline CDR1 is GTSNPN and CDR2 is SVGIG (reference sequence). V lost 3 bases and J 6 bases, leaving 9 bases between the germline ends. This CDR3 comprises 11 residues.

The chain joins TRBV9 to TRBJ2-3; 12 bases are shared with TRBD2. The V segment lost 3 bases and the J segment 0 bases; nucleotides outside the gene matches: 8. This CDR3 spans 18 amino acids. Per the germline V gene, CDR1 is SGDLS and CDR2 is YYNGEE. The CDR3 here is CASSALAGGQPSTDTQYF. For the CDR3, the DNA is TGTGCCAGCAGCGCACTAGCGGGGGGCCAGCCTAGCACAGATACGCAGTATTTT.

The CDR3 sequence is CASSRARDRTYEQYF. CDR3 DNA: TGTGCCAGCAGCCGAGCCAGGGATAGGACCTACGAGCAGTACTTC. The chain carries TRBV7-6 and TRBJ2-7; TRBD1 might be the D (5 bases). The V end lost 5 bases, the J end lost 2 bases, and 16 bases lay between the germline ends. This CDR3 region has 15 residues. CDR1 and CDR2 (germline): SGHVS, FNYEAQ. Full variable domain (missing parts from reference TRBV7-6 and TRBJ2-7): GAGVSQSPRYKVTKRGQDVALRCDPISGHVSLYWYRQALGQGPEFLTYFNYEAQQDKSGLPNDRFSAERPEGSISTLTIQRTEQRDSAMYRCASSRARDRTYEQYFGPGTRLTVT.

This clone has just a few counts. This rearrangement joins TRBV15 to TRBJ2-5, with a weak D call TRBD2 (6 bases). Per the germline V gene, CDR1 is LNHNV and CDR2 is YYDKDF (reference sequence). V lost 2 bases and J lost 1, with 11 bases in between. The CDR3 contains 15 residues. The CDR3 nucleotides read TGTGCCACCAGCAGACATTCCGGGAGCCAAGAGACCCAGTACTTC. It specifies CATSRHSGSQETQYF.